This TCR beta chain was sequenced for a study of metastatic and nonmetastatic thyroid tumors. V shed 6 bases and J 3 bases; nucleotides not matched to a gene: 8. The CDR3 is 16 amino acids. Germline loops: CDR1 MNHEY, CDR2 SVGEGT. All patients were untreated before thyroid surgery. TCRdb ran MiXCR on the PCR reads. Here the sample spans about 25,000 clones, around a fifth being singletons. This receptor was obtained from a male donor with papillary thyroid cancer or a benign thyroid nodule (not recorded which). Some clones in this sample may be carry-over from other donors' samples. Sequencing used blood. The genes are TRBV6-2 or TRBV6-3 and TRBJ2-6; 7 bases fit TRBD2. The CDR3 here is CASRGLTPDGANVLTF. CDR3 bases: TGTGCCAGCAGGGGACTAACCCCTGATGGGGCCAACGTCCTGACTTTC.